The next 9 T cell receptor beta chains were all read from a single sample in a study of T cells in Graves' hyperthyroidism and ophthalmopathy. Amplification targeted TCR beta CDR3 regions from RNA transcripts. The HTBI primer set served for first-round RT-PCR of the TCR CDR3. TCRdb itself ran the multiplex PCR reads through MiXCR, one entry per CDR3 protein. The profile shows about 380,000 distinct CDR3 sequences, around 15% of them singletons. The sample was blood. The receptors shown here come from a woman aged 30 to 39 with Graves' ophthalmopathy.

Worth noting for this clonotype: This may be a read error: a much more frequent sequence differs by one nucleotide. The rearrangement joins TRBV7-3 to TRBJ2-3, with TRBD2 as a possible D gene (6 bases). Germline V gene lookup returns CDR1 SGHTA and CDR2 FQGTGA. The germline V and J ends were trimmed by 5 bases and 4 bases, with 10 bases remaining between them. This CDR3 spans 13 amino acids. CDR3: CASSHASADTQYF. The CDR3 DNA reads TGTGCCAGCAGCCACGCTAGCGCAGATACGCAGTATTTT.

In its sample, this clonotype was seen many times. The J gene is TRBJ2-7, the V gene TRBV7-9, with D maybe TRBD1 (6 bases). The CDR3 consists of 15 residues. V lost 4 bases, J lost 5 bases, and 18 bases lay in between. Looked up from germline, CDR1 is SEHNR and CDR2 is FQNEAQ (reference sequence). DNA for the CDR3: TGTGCCAGCAGCTCTTTACCGGGACACCCCAACGAGCAGTACTTC. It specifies CASSSLPGHPNEQYF.

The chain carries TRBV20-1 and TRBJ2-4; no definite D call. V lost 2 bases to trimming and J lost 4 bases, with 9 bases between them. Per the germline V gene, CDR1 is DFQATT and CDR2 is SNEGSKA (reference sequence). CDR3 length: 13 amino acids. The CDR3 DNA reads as TGCAGTGCTAGATGGCGAGAAAAAAACATTCAGTACTTC. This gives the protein CSARWREKNIQYF.

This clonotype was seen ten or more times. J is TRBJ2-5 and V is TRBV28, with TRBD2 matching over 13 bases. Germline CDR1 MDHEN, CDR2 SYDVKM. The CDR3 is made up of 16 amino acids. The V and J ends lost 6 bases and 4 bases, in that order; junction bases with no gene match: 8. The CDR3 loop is CASSPTSGGAGETQYF. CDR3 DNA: TGTGCCAGCAGCCCAACTAGCGGGGGGGCCGGAGAGACCCAGTACTTC. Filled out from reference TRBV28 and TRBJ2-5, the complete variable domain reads DVKVTQSSRYLVKRTGEKVFLECVQDMDHENMFWYRQDPGLGLRLIYFSYDVKMKEKGDIPEGYSVSREKKERFSLILESASTNQTSMYLCASSPTSGGAGETQYFGPGTRLLVL.

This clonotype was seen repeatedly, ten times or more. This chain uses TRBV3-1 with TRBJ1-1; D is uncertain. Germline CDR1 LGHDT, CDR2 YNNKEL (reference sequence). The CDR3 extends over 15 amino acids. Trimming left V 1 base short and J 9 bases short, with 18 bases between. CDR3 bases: TGTGCCAGCAGCCAAGCGGCCCCTTTTAATCCGAAAGCTTTCTTT. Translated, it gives CASSQAAPFNPKAFF.

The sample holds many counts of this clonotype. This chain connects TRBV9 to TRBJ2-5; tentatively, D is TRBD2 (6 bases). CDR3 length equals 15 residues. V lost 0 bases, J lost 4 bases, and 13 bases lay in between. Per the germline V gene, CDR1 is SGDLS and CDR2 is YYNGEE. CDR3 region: CASSVEGLGRETQYF. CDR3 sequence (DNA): TGTGCCAGCAGCGTAGAAGGGCTCGGGAGAGAGACCCAGTACTTC.

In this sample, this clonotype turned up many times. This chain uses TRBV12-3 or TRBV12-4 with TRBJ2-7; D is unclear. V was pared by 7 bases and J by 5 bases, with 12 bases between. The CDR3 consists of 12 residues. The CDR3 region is CASTETGDEQYF. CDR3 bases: TGTGCCAGCACCGAGACCGGAGACGAGCAGTACTTC.

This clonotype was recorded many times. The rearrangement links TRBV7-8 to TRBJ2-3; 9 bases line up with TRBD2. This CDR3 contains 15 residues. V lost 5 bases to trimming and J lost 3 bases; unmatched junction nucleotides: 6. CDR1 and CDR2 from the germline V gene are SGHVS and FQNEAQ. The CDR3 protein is CASSPRGGLTDTQYF. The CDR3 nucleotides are TGTGCCAGCAGCCCGCGGGGGGGCCTGACAGATACGCAGTATTTT.

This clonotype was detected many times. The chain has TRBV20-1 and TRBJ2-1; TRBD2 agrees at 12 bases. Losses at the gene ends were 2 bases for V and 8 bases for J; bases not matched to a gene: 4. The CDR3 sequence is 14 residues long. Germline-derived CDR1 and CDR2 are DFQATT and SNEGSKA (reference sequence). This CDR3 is CSARRLAGGHEQFF. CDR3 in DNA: TGCAGTGCTAGAAGGCTAGCGGGGGGGCATGAGCAGTTCTTC.